This T cell receptor (beta chain) was observed in a study of T cells in Graves' hyperthyroidism and ophthalmopathy. This clonotype was counted at least ten times. It was RNA transcripts that yielded the amplified TCR beta CDR3 regions. First-round RT-PCR targeting the TCR CDR3 was performed with the HTBI primer set. TCRdb passed the multiplex PCR reads through MiXCR, listing each CDR3 protein once. This table holds 450,000 to 650,000 distinct CDR3 sequences, around 21% found once. This TCR derives from a man aged 18 to 29 with Graves' hyperthyroidism. Sequences were obtained from blood.

As DNA, the CDR3 is TGTGCCAGCAGGTATACAGGGAAAGCTTTCTTT. Residues: CASRYTGKAFF. V usage is TRBV12-3 or TRBV12-4 and J usage is TRBJ1-1; TRBD1 is a possible D gene (6 bases). Trimming took 6 bases from V and 9 from J, leaving 11 bases between them. The CDR3 has 11 residues.